The present entry profiles one T cell receptor (beta chain) with its context. Its antigen is not known. The data were taken from a study of Graves' ophthalmopathy and Graves' hyperthyroidism. The wider study: Hyperthyroidism was classified as stable if no ophthalmopathy occurred within 18 months of follow-up. Study observations and caveats: In blood, most expanded thyroid clonotypes above 0.001 frequency were also detected.

Germline values: CDR1 ENHRY, CDR2 SYGVKD. V shed 5 bases and J shed 8 bases, with 12 bases lying between them. The CDR3 totals 12 residues. TCR beta CDR3 regions were amplified from RNA transcripts. HTBI primers primed a first-round RT-PCR, and a second-round multiplex PCR followed. In TCRdb, the multiplex PCR reads were re-called with MiXCR into one record per CDR3 protein. The data show more than 1,000,000 distinct CDR3 sequences, 35% to 40% seen once. The study excluded patients with other autoimmune diseases, uncontrolled infections, pregnancy or lactation. Orbital computed tomography, together with clinical symptoms, serum thyroxine, TRAb and thyroid ultrasound, was used for diagnosis.

V gene TRBV10-3 combines with J gene TRBJ1-1; D is possibly TRBD1 (5 bases). This sequence originates from an adult man with Graves' hyperthyroidism. The sample taken for sequencing was peripheral blood or thyroid tissue (not recorded which). The CDR3 region is CAISYSGLEAFF. Here the CDR3 DNA reads TGTGCCATCAGTTACTCGGGACTAGAAGCTTTCTTT.